These 14 T cell receptor beta chains were sequenced from one sample in a study of blood T cell repertoires in COVID-19. The method was immunoSEQ multiplex PCR; TCRdb's version includes in-frame clones alone and lacks a portion of them. Counted here are 110,000 or so clones, approximately 84% occurring once; the ten biggest clones make up approximately 8.1%. Sequencing was carried out using peripheral blood. The receptors stem from a woman aged 35 to 49 with acute or convalescent COVID-19.

V usage is TRBV12-2 and J usage is TRBJ1-2; the table gives TRBD1 as D, unverified against the DNA. TRBV12-2 is given as a pseudogene. The CDR3 is 18 residues long. CDR3 amino acids: CASRYPFRWTGKVYGYTF. CDR3 coding DNA: TGTGCAAGTCGCTATCCCTTTAGGTGGACAGGGAAAGTCTATGGCTACACCTTC.

This clone turned up a few times. This rearrangement joins TRBV5-1 to TRBJ1-1; D remains ambiguous. The CDR3 loop spans 13 amino acids. V lost 4 bases and J 4 bases, leaving 11 bases between the germline ends. The germline V gene has CDR1 SGHRS and CDR2 YFSETQ. The CDR3 nucleotides read TGCGCCAGCAGCCAAGGAACGGGCACTGAAGCTTTCTTT. Its protein is CASSQGTGTEAFF. The full variable domain, completed using reference TRBV5-1 and TRBJ1-1, is KAGVTQTPRYLIKTRGQQVTLSCSPISGHRSVSWYQQTPGQGLQFLFEYFSETQRNKGNFPGRFSGRQFSNSRSEMNVSTLELGDSALYLCASSQGTGTEAFFGQGTRLTVV.

The chain couples TRBV3-1 (or the pseudogene TRBV3-2) to TRBJ1-1; TRBD1 aligns across 8 bases. The ends lost 7 bases at V and 3 bases at J; junction bases unmatched: 10. Germline CDR1 is LGHDT and CDR2 is YNNKEL (reference sequence). The CDR3 length is 15 residues. The CDR3 region is CASNTIQGVHTEAFF. Written as DNA, the CDR3 is TGTGCCAGCAACACTATACAGGGGGTTCACACTGAAGCTTTCTTT.

The chain joins TRBV19 to TRBJ1-5; 10 bases are a match to TRBD1. The junction had 1 base not matched to a gene; V was cut back by 0 bases and J by 2 bases. CDR1 is LNHDA, CDR2 SQIVND, per germline (reference sequence). This CDR3 has 16 amino acids. The CDR3, as DNA: TGTGCCAGTAGTATAGACGGGACAGGGGGCAATCAGCCCCAGCATTTT. Its translation is CASSIDGTGGNQPQHF.

This sequence joins TRBV9 and TRBJ1-4; D call uncertain. Trimming took 3 bases from V and 5 from J, leaving 20 bases between them. From germline, CDR1 is SGDLS and CDR2 YYNGEE. The CDR3 has 17 amino acids. CDR3 amino acids: CASSGADGGGGNEKLFF. CDR3 coding DNA: TGTGCCAGCAGCGGTGCCGACGGTGGTGGAGGAAATGAAAAACTGTTTTTT.

This chain links TRBV6-6 with TRBJ1-1, with D tentatively TRBD1 (5 bases). CDR1 is MNHNY and CDR2 is SVGAGI in the germline V gene (reference sequence). CDR3 length: 14 amino acids. V lost 2 bases and J 3 bases, leaving 10 bases between the germline ends. This CDR3 is CASSYGGGDTEAFF. CDR3 nucleotides: TGTGCCAGCAGTTACGGTGGGGGGGACACTGAAGCTTTCTTT.

CDR3 region: CASSLRSRGLAGASDTQYF. CDR3 coding DNA: TGTGCCAGCAGCTTACGGTCCCGGGGGCTAGCGGGGGCCTCAGATACGCAGTATTTT. The V gene is TRBV7-2, the J gene TRBJ2-3; 10 nucleotides match TRBD2. Germline V CDR1 and CDR2: SGHTA, FQGNSA. The CDR3 covers 19 residues. V dropped 2 bases and J dropped 4; count of bases not matched to a gene: 15.

The chain joins TRBV7-9 to TRBJ1-1; D unresolved. The CDR3 loop spans 11 amino acids. The germline CDR1 and CDR2 sequences are SEHNR and FQNEAQ (reference sequence). Trimming shortened V by 2 bases and J by 11 bases, and 9 bases separated the two germline ends. In DNA form, the CDR3 reads TGTGCCAGCAGCTTAAGGACTGGGGCTTTCTTT. Residues: CASSLRTGAFF.

The chain links TRBV5-1 to TRBJ2-2; maybe TRBD1 (6 bases). The CDR3 extends over 13 amino acids. Trimming took 7 bases from V and 7 from J, leaving 14 bases between them. The germline V gene has CDR1 SGHRS and CDR2 YFSETQ. The CDR3 DNA follows: TGCGCCAGCGCACCTCAGGGGATCGGGGAGCTGTTTTTT. It codes for CASAPQGIGELFF.

The chain couples TRBV7-9 to TRBJ1-3, with 8 nucleotides matching TRBD1. Germline V gives CDR1 SEHNR, CDR2 FQNEAQ (reference sequence). Unmatched junction bases numbered 12, after V lost 8 bases and J lost 3 bases. The CDR3 is 16 amino acids. CDR3 loop: CASVVGAGGFGNTIYF. In DNA form, the CDR3 reads TGTGCCAGCGTGGTGGGTGCAGGGGGCTTTGGAAACACCATATATTTT.

The DNA for the CDR3 is TGTGCCAGCAGCTTAAGCCCGGGGACTCTCTCCTACGAGCAGTACTTC. It yields the protein CASSLSPGTLSYEQYF. This sequence joins TRBV7-3 and TRBJ2-7; possible D gene TRBD2, 6 bases. Trimming shortened V by 1 base and J by 0 bases, and 13 bases separated the two germline ends. The V gene's germline CDR1 is SGHTA and CDR2 FQGTGA. This CDR3 is 16 amino acids long.

V gene TRBV4-1 combines with J gene TRBJ2-7; tentative D call: TRBD2 (5 bases). CDR1 is MGHRA and CDR2 is YSYEKL in the germline V gene. The germline V and J ends were trimmed by 1 base and 3 bases, with 16 bases remaining between them. This CDR3 is 16 amino acids long. Written as DNA, the CDR3 is TGCGCCAGCAGCCAAGCCCCCCGGCGAGGGTACTACGAGCAGTACTTC. The encoded protein is CASSQAPRRGYYEQYF.

This clone was picked up a small number of times. The chain is built from TRBV5-6 and TRBJ2-7, with 7 positions matching TRBD2. This CDR3 spans 16 amino acids. The ends lost 4 bases at V and 5 bases at J; junction bases unmatched: 15. Germline lookup yields CDR1 SGHDT and CDR2 YYEEEE. The CDR3 here is CASSRRSERGPHEQYF. In DNA, the CDR3 is TGTGCCAGCAGCCGTCGATCGGAGCGGGGCCCCCACGAGCAGTACTTC.

Here the CDR3 reads CASSASGGPSYEQYF. CDR3 DNA sequence: TGTGCCAGCAGCGCCAGCGGGGGACCCTCCTACGAGCAGTACTTC. The chain employs TRBV9 and TRBJ2-7, with 8 bases matching TRBD2. V dropped 3 bases and J dropped 0; count of bases not matched to a gene: 5. CDR1 is SGDLS, CDR2 YYNGEE, per germline. There are 15 residues in the CDR3.